This is a list of T cell receptor beta chains from one sample in a study of breast tumors, draining lymph nodes, adjacent tissues. Each CDR3 protein is one row after TCRdb ran MiXCR on the multiplex PCR reads. This sample carries 33,000 or so distinct CDR3 sequences, under 80% of them seen once, and the ten largest clones take 15% to 20%. Sequencing was done on a sample of breast tumor tissue. The receptor set was obtained from a female donor with breast cancer. Some clones in this sample may be carry-over from other donors' samples. CDR3s include the opening cysteine and the closing phenylalanine or tryptophan. D genes are given only for firm matches. Clone size appears in some rows only: once, few, many, or a class for an expanded clone.

>TRBJ1-6|TRBD1|.|TRBV5-1
TGCGCCAGCAGCTTTTACCGGGACAGGGGGGAAAGTACCCTCCACTTT
CASSFYRDRGESTLHF
>TRBJ2-7|.|many|TRBV14
TGTGCCAACAGCCATTTCTCCTACGAGCAGTACTTC
CANSHFSYEQYF
>TRBJ1-2|.|.|TRBV15
TGTGCCACCAGCAGCCTCCCGGGACAATCTAGAAACTATGGCTACACCTTC
CATSSLPGQSRNYGYTF
>TRBJ1-5|.|.|TRBV20-1
TGCAGTGCAAAGTCATATAGCAATCAGCCCCAGCATTTT
CSAKSYSNQPQHF
>TRBJ2-1|TRBD1|.|TRBV15
TGTGCCACCAGCAGAGATGGGACAGGGGAAAGGTATGAGCAGTTCTTC
CATSRDGTGERYEQFF
>TRBJ1-2|.|medium-sized|TRBV7-2
TGTGCCAGCAGCTCCCCCGACCCTTACACCTTC
CASSSPDPYTF
>TRBJ1-1|.|many|TRBV5-1
TGCGCCAGCAGCCGGACTATGTCGAACACTGAAGCTTTCTTT
CASSRTMSNTEAFF
>TRBJ2-7|.|medium-sized|TRBV29-1
TGCAGCGTTTGGAGTCAGGTCTACGAGCAGTACTTC
CSVWSQVYEQYF
>TRBJ2-3|.|.|TRBV5-1
TGCGCCAGCAGTCACAACCCGGAAACAGACACGCAGTATTTT
CASSHNPETDTQYF
>TRBJ2-2|TRBD2|.|TRBV12-3/TRBV12-4
TGTGCCAGCAGTTTAGGCGTAGAGCGGGGGGGCCTGTACACCGGGGAGCTGTTTTTT
CASSLGVERGGLYTGELFF
>TRBJ1-4|.|.|TRBV19
TGTGCCAGTAATACAGGGTCTTCTAATGAAAAACTGTTTTTT
CASNTGSSNEKLFF
>TRBJ2-3|.|many|TRBV9
TGTGCCAGCAGCGCTGAAGGAAGAGGGTACACAGATACGCAGTATTTT
CASSAEGRGYTDTQYF
>TRBJ2-6|TRBD1|.|TRBV7-2
TGTGCCAGCAGCCCCAGGGGGCTTACTCTCTCTGGGGCCAACGTCCTGACTTTC
CASSPRGLTLSGANVLTF
>TRBJ2-7|TRBD2|.|TRBV4-3
TGCGCCAGCAGCCAAGATCCGGGACTAGCGGGCTACGAGCAGTACTTC
CASSQDPGLAGYEQYF
>TRBJ2-5|TRBD2|.|TRBV2
TGTGCCAGCAGTCGAGGGTTAGCGGGCGCGGGAGAGACCCAGTACTTC
CASSRGLAGAGETQYF
>TRBJ1-4|.|once|TRBV2
TGTGCCAGCAGTGAGGGTCCGGAAGAGGAAAAACTGTTTTTT
CASSEGPEEEKLFF
>TRBJ2-7|.|.|TRBV7-9
TGTGCCAGCAGTACGACAGTAGGGGCCTACGAGCAGTACTTC
CASSTTVGAYEQYF
>TRBJ2-7|.|.|TRBV6-5
TGTGCCAGCAGTGACGTGAGCGGCACCTACGAGCAGTACTTC
CASSDVSGTYEQYF
>TRBJ2-7|.|medium-sized|TRBV7-8
TGTGCCAGCAGCTTAACACAGCCCCACTACGAGCAGTACTTC
CASSLTQPHYEQYF
>TRBJ1-6|.|.|TRBV7-2
TGTGCCAGCAGCTTGGACGGGGGAATTCCACCCCTCCACTTT
CASSLDGGIPPLHF
>TRBJ2-7|TRBD2|medium-sized|TRBV24-1
TGTGCCACCAGTGTCGAACTAGCGCGCCTTAACGAGCAGTACTTC
CATSVELARLNEQYF
>TRBJ2-1|TRBD2|.|TRBV20-1
TGCAGTGCTAGCTGGCTAGCGGGAGGGCCTTACAATGAGCAGTTCTTC
CSASWLAGGPYNEQFF
>TRBJ1-6|.|few|TRBV4-1
TGCGCCAGCAGCCAAGACCCACTCCACTTT
CASSQDPLHF
>TRBJ2-5|TRBD2|.|TRBV24-1
TGTGCCACCAGTGATTTCGGGAGGGGGGCGGGTCGAGAGACCCAGTACTTC
CATSDFGRGAGRETQYF
>TRBJ2-1|TRBD2|.|TRBV7-8
TGTGCCAGCAGCTTAGGGCGGGAGAGGGATGAGCAGTTCTTC
CASSLGRERDEQFF
>TRBJ2-1|TRBD2|.|TRBV2
TGTGCCAGCAGTTATCTAGCGGAAAACAATGAGCAGCTCTTC
CASSYLAENNEQLF
>TRBJ1-2|.|.|TRBV20-1
TGCAGTGCTAGGTCTGGCTACACCTTC
CSARSGYTF
>TRBJ1-1|.|.|TRBV7-3
TGTGCCAGCAGCTCGTCAGGGGTTGGAGGAAGCACTGAAGCTTTCTTT
CASSSSGVGGSTEAFF
>TRBJ1-1|.|few|TRBV7-9
TGTGCCAGCAGCTTAGGGGCGACGACTGAAGCTTTCTTT
CASSLGATTEAFF
>TRBJ1-6|TRBD1|.|TRBV7-2
TGTGCCAGCAGCCCACTAGGGAGCCCAGGGGGTAGATCACCCCTCCACTTT
CASSPLGSPGGRSPLHF
>TRBJ2-1|TRBD1|once|TRBV4-1
TGCGCCAGCAGCCAAGGGACAGGCCCGTTCTTC
CASSQGTGPFF
>TRBJ1-5|.|.|TRBV24-1
TGTGCCACCAGTGATTCAGGGAGCAATCAGCCCCAGCATTTT
CATSDSGSNQPQHF
>TRBJ1-6|.|once|TRBV7-2
TGTGCCAGCAGCTCCCCCTTGGGGGGAAATTCACCCCTCCACTTT
CASSSPLGGNSPLHF
>TRBJ2-7|TRBD1|many|TRBV5-1
TGCGCCAGCAGCTTCTTGGGGACAGGCTCCTACGAGCAGTACTTC
CASSFLGTGSYEQYF
>TRBJ1-2|TRBD1|many|TRBV5-4
TGTGCCAGCAGCCTCGGGACAGGGCGACGTGGCTACACCTTC
CASSLGTGRRGYTF
>TRBJ2-1|TRBD2|.|TRBV24-1
TGTGCCACCAGTGACGCGACTAGCGGGAGCATCAATGAGCAGTTCTTC
CATSDATSGSINEQFF
>TRBJ1-2|.|.|TRBV5-8
TGTGCCAGCAGCAGACAGGCCCTCTTCTATGGCTACACCTTC
CASSRQALFYGYTF
>TRBJ1-5|.|medium-sized|TRBV2
TGTGCCAGCAGTCAGATGGACCCAACAGGGCCCCAGCATTTT
CASSQMDPTGPQHF
>TRBJ2-1|TRBD2|many|TRBV5-1
TGCGCCAGCACCGCGGGAGGGGGGCAATCCTACAATGAGCAGTTCTTC
CASTAGGGQSYNEQFF
>TRBJ2-1|.|few|TRBV2
TGTGCCAGCCGTACTACGGGCAATGAGCAGTTCTTC
CASRTTGNEQFF
>TRBJ2-6|.|once|TRBV20-1
TGCAGTGCTAGATCGGGGGCTGGGGCCAACGTCCTGACTTTC
CSARSGAGANVLTF
>TRBJ2-2|.|.|TRBV6-2/TRBV6-3
TGTGCCAGCAGCAACATGGGGGAGCTGTTTTTT
CASSNMGELFF
>TRBJ1-6|TRBD1|few|TRBV5-1
TGCGCCAGCAGCTTGGGGGATTCGGACAGGGTTTTGTCACCCCTCCACTTT
CASSLGDSDRVLSPLHF
>TRBJ1-6|TRBD1|.|TRBV7-2
TGTGCCAGCAGCTTAGTAGGGACAGGGCAATCCGCCCTCCACTTT
CASSLVGTGQSALHF
>TRBJ2-1|.|.|TRBV5-5
TGTGCCAGCAGCTTAGGGGGGAACTTTTACAATGAGCAGCTCTTC
CASSLGGNFYNEQLF
>TRBJ2-3|TRBD2|many|TRBV18
TGTGCCAGCCCGCGGACTAGCGGGGAGAACACAGATACGCAGTATTTT
CASPRTSGENTDTQYF
>TRBJ1-3|.|once|TRBV9
TGCGCCAGCAGCCCGCCCTCTGGAGACACCATATATTTT
CASSPPSGDTIYF
>TRBJ1-2|.|many|TRBV6-5
TGTGCCAGCAGTTACTCAGGGAACTATGGCTACACCTTC
CASSYSGNYGYTF
>TRBJ2-7|.|.|TRBV10-3
TGTGCCATCAGTGTCGTCAGGGATGGGAACGAGCAGTACTTC
CAISVVRDGNEQYF
>TRBJ2-3|TRBD2|few|TRBV24-1
TGTGCCACCAGTGATCGAGCGGGAGCCACAGATACGCAGTATTTT
CATSDRAGATDTQYF
>TRBJ1-3|TRBD1|few|TRBV9
TGTGCCAGCAGCGTAGGCGACAGGGCGACTGGAAACACCATATATTTT
CASSVGDRATGNTIYF
>TRBJ1-3|.|.|TRBV2
TGTGCCAGCAAAGGGGTTGGAAACACCATATATTTT
CASKGVGNTIYF
>TRBJ2-7|TRBD1|.|TRBV6-6
TGTGCCAGCAGCCCGACAGGGAAGTACGAGCAGTACTTC
CASSPTGKYEQYF
>TRBJ2-2|.|.|TRBV7-3
TGTGCCAGCAGCTCCGGGATGGGGAACACCGGGGAGCTGTTTTTT
CASSSGMGNTGELFF
>TRBJ2-3|.|medium-sized|TRBV15
TGTGCCACCTCCTCGGTGGGATACACAGATACGCAGTATTTT
CATSSVGYTDTQYF
>TRBJ1-4|.|.|TRBV10-3
TGTGCCGCCCGGGACGGGGGAAATGAAAAACTGTTTTTT
CAARDGGNEKLFF
>TRBJ2-7|.|.|TRBV5-1
TGCGCCAGCAGCTTGGGTCCGAGTACGGACGAGCAGTACTTC
CASSLGPSTDEQYF
>TRBJ2-2|.|many|TRBV7-9
TGTGCCAGCAGCTTTGTCGTCACCACCGGGGAGCTGTTTTTT
CASSFVVTTGELFF
>TRBJ1-2|.|.|TRBV5-1
TGCGCCAGCAGCTTGTGGGAACTGAGCTATGGCTACACCTTC
CASSLWELSYGYTF